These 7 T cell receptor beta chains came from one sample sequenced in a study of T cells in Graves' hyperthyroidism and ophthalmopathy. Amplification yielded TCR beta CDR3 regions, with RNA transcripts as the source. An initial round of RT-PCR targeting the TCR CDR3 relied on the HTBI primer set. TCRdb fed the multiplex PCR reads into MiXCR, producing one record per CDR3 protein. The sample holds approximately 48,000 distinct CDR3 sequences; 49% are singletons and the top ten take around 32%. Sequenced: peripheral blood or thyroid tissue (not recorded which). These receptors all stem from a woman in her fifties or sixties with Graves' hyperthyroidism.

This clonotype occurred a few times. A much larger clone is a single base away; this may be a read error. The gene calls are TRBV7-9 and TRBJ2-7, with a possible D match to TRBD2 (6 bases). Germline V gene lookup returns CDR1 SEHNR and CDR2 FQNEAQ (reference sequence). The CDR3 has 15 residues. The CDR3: CASSYGLLGNYGQYF. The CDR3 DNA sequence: TGTGCCAGCAGCTATGGACTATTAGGGAACTACGGGCAGTACTTC.

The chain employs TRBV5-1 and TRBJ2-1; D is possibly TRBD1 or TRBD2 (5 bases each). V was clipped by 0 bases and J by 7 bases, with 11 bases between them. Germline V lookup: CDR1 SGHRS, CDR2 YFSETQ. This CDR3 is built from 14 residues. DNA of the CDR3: TGCGCCAGCAGCTTGGGGGACGTGGGAAATGAGCAGTTCTTC. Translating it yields CASSLGDVGNEQFF.

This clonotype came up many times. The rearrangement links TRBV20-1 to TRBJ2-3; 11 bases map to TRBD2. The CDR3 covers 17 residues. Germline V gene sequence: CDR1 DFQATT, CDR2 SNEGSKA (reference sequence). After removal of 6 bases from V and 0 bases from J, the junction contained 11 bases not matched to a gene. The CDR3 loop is CSANSWASGRSTDTQYF. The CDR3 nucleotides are TGCAGTGCAAACAGCTGGGCTAGCGGGAGGAGCACAGATACGCAGTATTTT.

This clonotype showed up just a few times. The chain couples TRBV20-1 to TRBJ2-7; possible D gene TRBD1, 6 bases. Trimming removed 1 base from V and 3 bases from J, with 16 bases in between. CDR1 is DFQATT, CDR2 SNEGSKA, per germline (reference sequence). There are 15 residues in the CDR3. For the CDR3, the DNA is TGCAGTGCTAGAGCCAGGGGAGTACTGGGCTACGAGCAGTACTTC. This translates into CSARARGVLGYEQYF.

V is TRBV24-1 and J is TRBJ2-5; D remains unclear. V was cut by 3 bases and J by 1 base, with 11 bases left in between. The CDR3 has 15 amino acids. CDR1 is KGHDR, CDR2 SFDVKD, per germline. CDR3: CATSDPRPGQETQYF. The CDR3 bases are TGTGCCACCAGTGATCCCCGCCCTGGCCAAGAGACCCAGTACTTC.

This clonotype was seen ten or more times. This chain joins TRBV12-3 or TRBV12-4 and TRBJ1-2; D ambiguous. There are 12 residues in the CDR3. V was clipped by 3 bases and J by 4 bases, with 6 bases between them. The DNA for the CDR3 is TGTGCCAGCAGTTTCCAGATCTATGGCTACACCTTC. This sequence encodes CASSFQIYGYTF.

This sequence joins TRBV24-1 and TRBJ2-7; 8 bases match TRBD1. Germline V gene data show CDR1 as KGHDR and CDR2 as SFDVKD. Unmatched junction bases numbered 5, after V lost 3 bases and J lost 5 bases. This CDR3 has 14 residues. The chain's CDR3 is CATSDGQGYHEQYF. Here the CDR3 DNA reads TGTGCCACCAGTGATGGACAGGGATACCACGAGCAGTACTTC.